Listed below are T cell receptor beta chains from one sample, sequenced in a study of blood T cells in healthy people across ages. In TCRdb, the 5' RACE reads were re-called with MiXCR into one record per CDR3 protein. The sample holds 800,000 or so distinct CDR3 sequences, more than 20% seen once. These records were also assigned to another study, of T cells of mothers and their children.

Sequences were obtained from blood. Receptor source: a boy between 5 and 17 years old in good health. Both conserved end residues are part of each CDR3. The D gene is left open where the match is weak. A row's size may be missing; if present it is once, few, many or a size class.

cdr3_nt,cdr3_aa,d_call,cdr3_length,j_call,v_call,clone_size
TGTGCCAGCAGTGAACAGGAGGAGAACATGAGCACAGATACGCAGTATTTT,CASSEQEENMSTDTQYF,NA,17,TRBJ2-3,TRBV2,NA
TGTGCCAGCAGCTCGTCAATGCTCTCTGGGGCCAACGTCCTGACTTTC,CASSSSMLSGANVLTF,NA,16,TRBJ2-6,TRBV7-9,many
TGTGCCAGCAGTTTAGGGGGGATGAGCAATCAGCCCCAGCATTTT,CASSLGGMSNQPQHF,NA,15,TRBJ1-5,TRBV12-3/TRBV12-4,few
TGCAGTGCCTCCGCGGGGGGGCGCCAAGAGACCCAGTACTTC,CSASAGGRQETQYF,TRBD2,14,TRBJ2-5,TRBV20-1,many
TGTGCCAGCAGTTCCTCGGGACTAGCGGGGCATATTGAGCAGTTCTTC,CASSSSGLAGHIEQFF,TRBD2,16,TRBJ2-1,TRBV6-5,few
TGTGCCAGCAGTTTATGGGGGGATACGCAGTATTTT,CASSLWGDTQYF,NA,12,TRBJ2-3,TRBV7-2,many
TGCGCCAGCACCCCGTCGGGCGGGAGCACAGATACGCAGTATTTT,CASTPSGGSTDTQYF,NA,15,TRBJ2-3,TRBV5-1,few
TGTGCCAGCAGTACGGGAATGGCCAAAAACATTCAGTACTTC,CASSTGMAKNIQYF,NA,14,TRBJ2-4,TRBV28,few
TGCAGTGCTAGACCCTTCGGGACTAGCGGGAGCTCCTACAATGAGCAGTTCTTC,CSARPFGTSGSSYNEQFF,TRBD2,18,TRBJ2-1,TRBV20-1,few
TGTGCCAGCAGCTTAGTCGGACTAGCAAGGACCACAGATACGCAGTATTTT,CASSLVGLARTTDTQYF,TRBD2,17,TRBJ2-3,TRBV11-2,few
TGCGCCAGCAGAGCGTCGGGATTTGTGTGCGCTAACTATGGCTACACCTTC,CASRASGFVCANYGYTF,NA,17,TRBJ1-2,TRBV5-1,NA
TGTGCCAGCAGCTTCGAAACAGGGCCCCATGAGCAGTTCTTC,CASSFETGPHEQFF,NA,14,TRBJ2-1,TRBV7-9,NA
TGTGCCACCAGTGATTACGAGCGGCAGTTCTTC,CATSDYERQFF,NA,11,TRBJ2-1,TRBV24-1,NA
TGTGCCAGCAGTGAATCCCCCACTGAAGCTTTCTTT,CASSESPTEAFF,NA,12,TRBJ1-1,TRBV25-1,few
TGTGCCAGCAGTTCAGGGACGAGCTTCGAGCAGTACTTC,CASSSGTSFEQYF,NA,13,TRBJ2-7,TRBV12-3/TRBV12-4,few
TGCGCCAGCAGCCAGCGGGAGCCTTACAATGAGCAGTTCTTC,CASSQREPYNEQFF,TRBD2,14,TRBJ2-1,TRBV4-1,NA
TGTGCCAGCAGCCAAGGTCGGACTAGCAGGTACGAGCAGTACTTC,CASSQGRTSRYEQYF,TRBD2,15,TRBJ2-7,TRBV3-1,few
TGCGCCAGCAGCCAAGATGACATTCAGTACTTC,CASSQDDIQYF,NA,11,TRBJ2-4,TRBV4-3,few
TGTGCTAGCAGCGGGGGTGTTTCTGGAAACACCATATATTTT,CASSGGVSGNTIYF,NA,14,TRBJ1-3,TRBV7-7,NA
TGTGCCAGCAGCCCCCGGGACACACCCGCCCGCAATGAGCAGTTCTTC,CASSPRDTPARNEQFF,NA,16,TRBJ2-1,TRBV7-9,few
NA,CISVPEASLAGELREQYF,NA,18,TRBJ2-5,TRBV7-5,few
TGTGCCAGCGGGGCATGGGGCTCCTACAATGAGCAGTTCTTC,CASGAWGSYNEQFF,NA,14,TRBJ2-1,TRBV6-5,few
TGTGCCACCAGCAGAGATTTTAGGGACGGCGGTTCTAACTATGGCTACACCTTC,CATSRDFRDGGSNYGYTF,NA,18,TRBJ1-2,TRBV15,few
TGTGCCAGCAGCCCCGGGGTAGGTGAGACTGAAGCTTTCTTT,CASSPGVGETEAFF,NA,14,TRBJ1-1,TRBV6-5,NA
TGTGCCAGCAGCCATCAACCACAGGGGAACCTCCTCTACGAGCAGTACTTC,CASSHQPQGNLLYEQYF,TRBD1,17,TRBJ2-7,TRBV5-5,many
TGTGCCAGCAGCTTCGGAGGCCTTAGCAATCAGCCCCAGCATTTT,CASSFGGLSNQPQHF,NA,15,TRBJ1-5,TRBV28,NA
TGTGCCATCAGTGAGGATACCAGGCTCAACGGTCCCGAAGCTTTCTTT,CAISEDTRLNGPEAFF,NA,16,TRBJ1-1,TRBV10-3,NA
TGCAGCGTTCTCGACAATGAGCAGTTCTTC,CSVLDNEQFF,NA,10,TRBJ2-1,TRBV29-1,few
TGTGCCACGACACTAGCGGGGGAAGAGACCCAGTACTTC,CATTLAGEETQYF,TRBD2,13,TRBJ2-5,TRBV15,NA
TGCAGCGTCGTGGGGGTTGCTGCTAATGAAAAACTGTTTTTT,CSVVGVAANEKLFF,NA,14,TRBJ1-4,TRBV29-1,few
TGTGCCAGCAGTGGTTGGGACAGAAGAGTCTACGAGCAGTACTTC,CASSGWDRRVYEQYF,TRBD1,15,TRBJ2-7,TRBV6-1,NA
TGTGCCAGCAGCTATGGACAGGGAAGGGATTCACCCCTCCACTTT,CASSYGQGRDSPLHF,TRBD1,15,TRBJ1-6,TRBV7-2,few
TGTGCCAGCAGCGTAGGGCAGGGGATCCACGAGCAGTACTTC,CASSVGQGIHEQYF,NA,14,TRBJ2-7,TRBV9,few
TGCAGTGCTACCCAAGACGGATACACTGAAGCTTTCTTT,CSATQDGYTEAFF,NA,13,TRBJ1-1,TRBV20-1,NA
TGTGCCAGCAGTAACACGGGGGGGTTTGGGGCCAACGTCCTGACTTTC,CASSNTGGFGANVLTF,TRBD2,16,TRBJ2-6,TRBV12-3/TRBV12-4,NA
TGCAGTGCTAGTACTAGCGGGTCATACAATGAGCAGTTCTTC,CSASTSGSYNEQFF,TRBD2,14,TRBJ2-1,TRBV20-1,few
TGTGCCTGGAGTGTGGAGGGTCCTGGCTACACCTTC,CAWSVEGPGYTF,NA,12,TRBJ1-2,TRBV30,NA
TGTGCCAGCAGCCCCGACCCCGGTCCCGGGGAGCTGTTTTTT,CASSPDPGPGELFF,NA,14,TRBJ2-2,TRBV9,few
TGCGCCAGCAGCTTGGTTGGGACAGGCAATGAGCAGTTCTTC,CASSLVGTGNEQFF,TRBD1,14,TRBJ2-1,TRBV5-1,NA
TGTGCCAGCAGCGTAGCCCCCGGGACAGGGTCACCCGGCGCCTACAATGAGCAGTTCTTC,CASSVAPGTGSPGAYNEQFF,TRBD1,20,TRBJ2-1,TRBV9,NA
TGTGCCAGCAGGGAAAAGAGTTACGAGTCGGACGAGCAGTACTTC,CASREKSYESDEQYF,NA,15,TRBJ2-7,TRBV2,few
TGTGCCAGCAGCCCCAAGGACAGGGGCCCTAGGGGAGAGACCCAGTACTTC,CASSPKDRGPRGETQYF,TRBD1,17,TRBJ2-5,TRBV7-6,NA
TGTGCCAGCAGTGAGGACAGTTATAGCAATCAGTCCCAGCATTTT,CASSEDSYSNQSQHF,NA,15,TRBJ1-5,TRBV25-1,few
TGTGCCAGCATCCAAGACGTACAATACACCGGGGAGCTGTTTTTT,CASIQDVQYTGELFF,NA,15,TRBJ2-2,TRBV7-2,NA
TGTGCCAGCAGCCCTGGGGGAGAGCTCCAAGAGACCCAGTACTTC,CASSPGGELQETQYF,NA,15,TRBJ2-5,TRBV7-2,few